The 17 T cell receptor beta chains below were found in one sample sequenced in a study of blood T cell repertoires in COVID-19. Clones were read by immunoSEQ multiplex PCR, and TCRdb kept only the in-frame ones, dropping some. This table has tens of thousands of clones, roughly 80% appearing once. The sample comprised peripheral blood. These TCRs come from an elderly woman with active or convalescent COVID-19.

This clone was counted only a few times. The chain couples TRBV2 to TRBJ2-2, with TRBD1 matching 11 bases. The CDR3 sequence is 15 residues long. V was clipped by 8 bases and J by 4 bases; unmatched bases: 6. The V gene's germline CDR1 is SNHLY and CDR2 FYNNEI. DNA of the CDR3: TGTGCCAGCGGGGGACAGGGGGTCGGCACCGGGGAGCTGTTTTTT. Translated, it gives CASGGQGVGTGELFF.

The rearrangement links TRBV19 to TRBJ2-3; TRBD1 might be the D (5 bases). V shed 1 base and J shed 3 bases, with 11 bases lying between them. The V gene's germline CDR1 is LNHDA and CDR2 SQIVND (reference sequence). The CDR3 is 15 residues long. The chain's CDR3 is CASSIGQGITDTQYF. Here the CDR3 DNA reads TGTGCCAGTAGTATAGGCCAGGGCATAACAGATACGCAGTATTTT.

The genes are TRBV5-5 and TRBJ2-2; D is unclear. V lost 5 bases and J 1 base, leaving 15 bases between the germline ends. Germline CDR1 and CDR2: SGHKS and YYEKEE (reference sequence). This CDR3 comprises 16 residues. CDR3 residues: CASSIFSALNTGELFF. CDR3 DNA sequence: TGTGCCAGCAGTATTTTTTCAGCGCTGAACACCGGGGAGCTGTTTTTT.

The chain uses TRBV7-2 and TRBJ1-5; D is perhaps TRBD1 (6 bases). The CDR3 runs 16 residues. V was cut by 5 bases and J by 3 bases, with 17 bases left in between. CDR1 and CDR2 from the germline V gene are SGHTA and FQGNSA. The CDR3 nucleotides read TGTGCCAGCAGCGCGCCGACAGGTTATCACAATCAGCCCCAGCATTTT. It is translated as CASSAPTGYHNQPQHF.

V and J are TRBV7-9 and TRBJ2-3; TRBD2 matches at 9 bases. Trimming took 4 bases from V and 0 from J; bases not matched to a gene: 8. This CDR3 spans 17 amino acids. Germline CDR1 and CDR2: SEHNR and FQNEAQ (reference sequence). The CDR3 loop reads CASSSLGTSLSTDTQYF. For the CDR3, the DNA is TGTGCCAGCAGCTCTCTGGGGACTAGCCTTAGCACAGATACGCAGTATTTT.

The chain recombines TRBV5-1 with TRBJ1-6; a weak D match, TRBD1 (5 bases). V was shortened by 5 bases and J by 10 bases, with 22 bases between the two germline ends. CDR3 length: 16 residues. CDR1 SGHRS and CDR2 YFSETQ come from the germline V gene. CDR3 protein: CASSLDLAIGGSPLHF. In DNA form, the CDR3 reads TGCGCCAGCAGTCTAGACTTGGCCATCGGGGGATCACCCCTCCACTTT.

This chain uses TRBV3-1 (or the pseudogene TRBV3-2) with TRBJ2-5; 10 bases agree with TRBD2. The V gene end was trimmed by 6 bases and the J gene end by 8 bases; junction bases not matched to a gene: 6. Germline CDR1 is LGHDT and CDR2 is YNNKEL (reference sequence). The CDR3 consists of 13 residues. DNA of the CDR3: TGTGCCAGCAGAACTAGCGGGAATCCAACCCAGTACTTC. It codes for CASRTSGNPTQYF.

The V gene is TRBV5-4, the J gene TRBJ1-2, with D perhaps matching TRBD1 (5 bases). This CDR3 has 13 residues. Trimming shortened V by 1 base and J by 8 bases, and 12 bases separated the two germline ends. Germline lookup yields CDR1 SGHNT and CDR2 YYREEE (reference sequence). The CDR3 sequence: CASSLQGSYGYTF. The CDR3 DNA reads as TGTGCCAGCAGCTTGCAGGGTTCCTACGGCTACACCTTC.

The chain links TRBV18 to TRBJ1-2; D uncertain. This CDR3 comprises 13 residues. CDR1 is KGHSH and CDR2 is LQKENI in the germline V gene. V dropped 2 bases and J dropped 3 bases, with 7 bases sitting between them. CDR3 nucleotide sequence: TGTGCCAGCTCACCAGACCGGGACTATGGCTACACCTTC. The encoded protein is CASSPDRDYGYTF.

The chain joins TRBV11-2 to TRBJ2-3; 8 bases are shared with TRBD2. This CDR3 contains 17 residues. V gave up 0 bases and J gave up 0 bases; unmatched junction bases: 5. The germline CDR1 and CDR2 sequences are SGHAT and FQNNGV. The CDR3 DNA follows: TGTGCCAGCAGCTTAGATCCGGGAGGGATTAGCACAGATACGCAGTATTTT. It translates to CASSLDPGGISTDTQYF.

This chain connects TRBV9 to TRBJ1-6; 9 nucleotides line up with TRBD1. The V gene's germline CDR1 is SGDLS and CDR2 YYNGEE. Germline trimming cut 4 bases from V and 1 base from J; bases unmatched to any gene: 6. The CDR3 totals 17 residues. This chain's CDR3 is CASSPRDRASYNSPLHF. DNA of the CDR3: TGTGCCAGCAGCCCCCGGGACAGGGCATCCTATAATTCACCCCTCCACTTT.

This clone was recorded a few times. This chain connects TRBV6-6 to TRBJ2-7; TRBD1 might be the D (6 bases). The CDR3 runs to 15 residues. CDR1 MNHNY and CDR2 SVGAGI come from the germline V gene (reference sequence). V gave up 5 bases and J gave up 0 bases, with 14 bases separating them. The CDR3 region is CASSPGRGYSYEQYF. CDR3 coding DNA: TGTGCCAGCAGTCCTGGTAGGGGGTACTCCTACGAGCAGTACTTC.

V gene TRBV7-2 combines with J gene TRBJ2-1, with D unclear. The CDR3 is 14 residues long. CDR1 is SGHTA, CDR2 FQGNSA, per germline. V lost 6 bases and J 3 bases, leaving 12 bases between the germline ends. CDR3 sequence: CASSPDWVYNEQFF. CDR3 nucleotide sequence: TGTGCCAGCAGTCCCGACTGGGTCTACAATGAGCAGTTCTTC.

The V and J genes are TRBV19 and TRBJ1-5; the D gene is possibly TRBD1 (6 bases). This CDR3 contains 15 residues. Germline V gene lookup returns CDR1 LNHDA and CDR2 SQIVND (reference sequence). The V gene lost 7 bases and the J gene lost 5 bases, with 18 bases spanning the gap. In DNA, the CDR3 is TGTGCCAGTACCTATGGGGGCGGACCTTATCAGCCCCAGCATTTT. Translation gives CASTYGGGPYQPQHF.

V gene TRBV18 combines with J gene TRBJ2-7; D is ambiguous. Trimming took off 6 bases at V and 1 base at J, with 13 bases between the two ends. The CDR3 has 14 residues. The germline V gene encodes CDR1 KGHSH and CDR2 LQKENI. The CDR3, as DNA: TGTGCCAGCTCGTTCGGAGACGGGTCCTACGAGCAGTACTTC. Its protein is CASSFGDGSYEQYF.

In DNA form, the CDR3 reads TGTGCCAGTAGGTGGGGCCCATGGGATGAGCAGTTCTTC. It yields the protein CASRWGPWDEQFF. The V and J genes are TRBV19 and TRBJ2-1; D is possibly TRBD1 (5 bases). This CDR3 is built from 13 residues. Trimming stripped 6 bases from V and 8 bases from J, with 14 bases between. Looked up from germline, CDR1 is LNHDA and CDR2 is SQIVND (reference sequence).

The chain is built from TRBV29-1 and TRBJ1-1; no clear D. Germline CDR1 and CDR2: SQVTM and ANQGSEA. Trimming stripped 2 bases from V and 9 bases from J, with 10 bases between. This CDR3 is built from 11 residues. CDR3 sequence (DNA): TGCAGCGTTGAATACGGTGTCCAAGCTTTCTTT. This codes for CSVEYGVQAFF. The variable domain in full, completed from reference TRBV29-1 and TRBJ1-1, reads SAVISQKPSRDICQRGTSLTIQCQVDSQVTMMFWYRQQPGQSLTLIATANQGSEATYESGFVIDKFPISRPNLTFSTLTVSNMSPEDSSIYLCSVEYGVQAFFGQGTRLTVV.